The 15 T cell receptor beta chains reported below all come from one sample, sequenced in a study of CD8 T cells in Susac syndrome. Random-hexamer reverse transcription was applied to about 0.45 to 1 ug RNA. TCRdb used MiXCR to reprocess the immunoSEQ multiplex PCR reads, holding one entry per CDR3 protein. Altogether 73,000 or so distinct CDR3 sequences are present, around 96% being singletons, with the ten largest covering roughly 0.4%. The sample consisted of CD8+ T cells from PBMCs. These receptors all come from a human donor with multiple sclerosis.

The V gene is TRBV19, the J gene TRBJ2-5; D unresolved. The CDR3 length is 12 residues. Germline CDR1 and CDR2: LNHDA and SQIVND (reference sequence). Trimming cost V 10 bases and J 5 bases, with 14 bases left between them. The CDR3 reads CATVGRKETQYF. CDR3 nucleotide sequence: TGTGCCACCGTAGGCAGGAAGGAGACCCAGTACTTC.

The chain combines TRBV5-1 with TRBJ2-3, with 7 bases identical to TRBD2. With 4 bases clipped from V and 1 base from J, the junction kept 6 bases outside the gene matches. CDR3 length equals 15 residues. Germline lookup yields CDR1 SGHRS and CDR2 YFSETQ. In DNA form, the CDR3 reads TGCGCCAGCAGCCTCTTCGCGGGGGGCACAGATACGCAGTATTTT. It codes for CASSLFAGGTDTQYF.

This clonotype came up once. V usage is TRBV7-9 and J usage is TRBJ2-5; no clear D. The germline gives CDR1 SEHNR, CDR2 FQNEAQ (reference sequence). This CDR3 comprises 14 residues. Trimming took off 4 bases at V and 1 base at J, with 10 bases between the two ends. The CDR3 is CASSSDVFQETQYF. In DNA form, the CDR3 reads TGTGCCAGCAGCTCGGACGTCTTCCAAGAGACCCAGTACTTC.

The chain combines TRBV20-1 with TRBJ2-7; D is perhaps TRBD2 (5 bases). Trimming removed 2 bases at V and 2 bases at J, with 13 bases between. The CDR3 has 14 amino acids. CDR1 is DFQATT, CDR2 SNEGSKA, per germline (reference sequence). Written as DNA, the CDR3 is TGCAGTGCTAGACTAACCGGGGAGACCTACGAGCAGTACTTC. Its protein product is CSARLTGETYEQYF.

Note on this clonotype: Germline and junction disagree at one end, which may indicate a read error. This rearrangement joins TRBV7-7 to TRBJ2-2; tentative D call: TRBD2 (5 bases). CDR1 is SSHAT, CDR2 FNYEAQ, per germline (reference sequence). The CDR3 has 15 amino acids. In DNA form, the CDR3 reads TGTGCTAGCAGCTCGGGGTTTAAGAACACCGGGGAGCTGTTTTTT. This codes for CASSSGFKNTGELFF. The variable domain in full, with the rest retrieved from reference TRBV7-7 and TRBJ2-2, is GAGVSQSPRYKVTKRGQDVTLRCDPISSHATLYWYQQALGQGPEFLTYFNYEAQPDKSGLPSDRFSAERPEGSISTLTIQRTEQRDSAMYRCASSSGFKNTGELFFGEGSRLTVL.

The CDR3 DNA is TGTGCCAGCAGCGTAGGCACAGGGGGGGATACCCAGTACTTC. It yields the protein CASSVGTGGDTQYF. The V and J genes are TRBV9 and TRBJ2-5; tentative D call: TRBD1 (8 bases). The CDR3 runs to 14 residues. V was shortened by 0 bases and J by 8 bases, with 14 bases between the two germline ends. Germline CDR1 and CDR2: SGDLS and YYNGEE.

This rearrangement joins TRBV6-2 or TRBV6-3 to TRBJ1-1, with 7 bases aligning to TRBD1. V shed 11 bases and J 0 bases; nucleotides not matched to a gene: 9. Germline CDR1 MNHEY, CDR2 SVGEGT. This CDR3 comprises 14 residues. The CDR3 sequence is CAGKTDRMNTEAFF. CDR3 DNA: TGTGCCGGCAAGACGGACAGGATGAACACTGAAGCTTTCTTT.

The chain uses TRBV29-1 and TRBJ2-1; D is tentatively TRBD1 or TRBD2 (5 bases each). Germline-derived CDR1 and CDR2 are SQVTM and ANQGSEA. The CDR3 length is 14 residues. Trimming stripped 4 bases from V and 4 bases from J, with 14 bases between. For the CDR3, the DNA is TGCAGCGTTGTTGAACTGGGACGATACAATGAGCAGTTCTTC. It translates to CSVVELGRYNEQFF.

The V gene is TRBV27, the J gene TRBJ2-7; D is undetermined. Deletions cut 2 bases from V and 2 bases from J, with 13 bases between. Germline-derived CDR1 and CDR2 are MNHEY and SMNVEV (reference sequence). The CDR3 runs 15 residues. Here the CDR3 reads CASSLNRAIPYEQYF. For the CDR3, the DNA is TGTGCCAGCAGTTTAAATCGGGCAATCCCCTACGAGCAGTACTTC.

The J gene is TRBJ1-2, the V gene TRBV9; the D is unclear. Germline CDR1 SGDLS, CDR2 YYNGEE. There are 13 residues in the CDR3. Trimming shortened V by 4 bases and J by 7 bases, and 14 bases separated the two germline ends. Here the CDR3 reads CASSPPRLGGYTF. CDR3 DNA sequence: TGTGCCAGCAGCCCCCCCCGGCTCGGTGGCTACACCTTC.

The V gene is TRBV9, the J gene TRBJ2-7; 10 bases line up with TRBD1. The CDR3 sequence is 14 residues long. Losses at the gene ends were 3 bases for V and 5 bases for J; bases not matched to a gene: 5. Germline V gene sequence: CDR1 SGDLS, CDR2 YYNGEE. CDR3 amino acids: CASSARQGADEQYF. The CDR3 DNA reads TGTGCCAGCAGCGCCCGACAGGGGGCCGACGAGCAGTACTTC.

In DNA form, the CDR3 reads TGTGCCAGTAGACCACGGGTGCAGGGCTACACCTTC. Translation gives CASRPRVQGYTF. The chain links TRBV19 to TRBJ1-2; D unresolved. The CDR3 consists of 12 residues. V gave up 6 bases and J gave up 8 bases, with 13 bases separating them. Germline V gives CDR1 LNHDA, CDR2 SQIVND (reference sequence). The full variable domain, in which reference TRBV19 and TRBJ1-2 provide the parts outside the CDR3, is DGGITQSPKYLFRKEGQNVTLSCEQNLNHDAMYWYRQDPGQGLRLIYYSQIVNDFQKGDIAEGYSVSREKKESFPLTVTSAQKNPTAFYLCASRPRVQGYTFGSGTRLTVV.

CDR3 protein: CASSPIGLRRTEAFF. In DNA form, the CDR3 reads TGTGCCAGCAGTCCAATCGGGCTTCGGAGAACTGAAGCTTTCTTT. The chain recombines TRBV27 with TRBJ1-1, with no clear D. Germline V gene data show CDR1 as MNHEY and CDR2 as SMNVEV (reference sequence). CDR3 length: 15 residues. V was clipped by 5 bases and J by 5 bases, with 18 bases between them.

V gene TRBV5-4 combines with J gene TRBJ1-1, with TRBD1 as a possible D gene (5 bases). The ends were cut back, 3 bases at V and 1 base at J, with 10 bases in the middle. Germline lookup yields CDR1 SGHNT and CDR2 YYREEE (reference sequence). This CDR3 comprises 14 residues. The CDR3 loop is CASSSKGENTEAFF. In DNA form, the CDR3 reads TGTGCCAGCAGCTCGAAAGGGGAGAACACTGAAGCTTTCTTT.

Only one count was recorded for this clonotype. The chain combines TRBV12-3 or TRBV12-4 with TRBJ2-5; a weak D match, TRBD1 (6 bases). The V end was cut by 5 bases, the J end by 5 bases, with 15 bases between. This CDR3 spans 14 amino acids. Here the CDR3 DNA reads TGTGCCAGCAGTAAGGAAGGGGGTTCGGAGACCCAGTACTTC. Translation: CASSKEGGSETQYF.